This T cell receptor beta chain is from a study of cytomegalovirus exposure and HLA in healthy donors. The CDR3 runs to 16 residues. V was clipped by 4 bases and J by 6 bases; unmatched bases: 14. CDR1 is SGHRS, CDR2 YFSETQ, per germline. Profiling relied on immunoSEQ multiplex PCR, and the TCRdb table lists in-frame clones only, not all of them. The data contain 150,000 to 170,000 clones, around 83% of them singletons. This receptor was obtained from a human donor in good health. The gene calls are TRBV5-1 and TRBJ2-3, with 7 bases fitting TRBD1. What was sequenced was PBMCs. The CDR3: CASSVVTGADLDTQYF. CDR3 sequence (DNA): TGCGCCAGCAGCGTTGTTACAGGGGCCGACCTGGATACGCAGTATTTT.